These 21 T cell receptor beta chains were sequenced from one sample in a study of T-cell memory formation after mild COVID-19 (dated by TCRdb to 2020 to 2022). The library was prepared using 5' RACE. The sequencing machine was an Illumina NovaSeq 6000. TCRdb took the public reads, trimmed them with fastp at Q25, ran MiXCR for clone calling and kept in-frame beta chains. All rows with the same CDR3 protein become a single entry with the most common DNA and genes. For this sample there are tens of thousands of distinct CDR3 sequences; 25% to 35% appear just once. 43% of the sample is in the top ten clones. The sequenced material came from PBMCs or a T cell subset sorted from them (not recorded which). The receptor set was obtained from a man younger than 30 who had mild COVID-19 (a few samples of this study predate the infection). The sample titles of this study are shuffled in the database, so cell type and time point are left out; the donor was told from shared clones.

This clonotype was seen a handful of times. The gene calls are TRBV20-1 and TRBJ2-3, with 7 positions matching TRBD1. The germline V gene encodes CDR1 DFQATT and CDR2 SNEGSKA (reference sequence). CDR3 length: 16 residues. CDR3 in DNA: TGCAGCGGGTGGGAACCTACAGGGGACAGCACAGATACGCAGTATTTT. Residues: CSGWEPTGDSTDTQYF.

The gene calls are TRBV6-2 or TRBV6-3 and TRBJ2-3; the D is unclear. This CDR3 contains 14 residues. CDR1 MNHEY and CDR2 SVGEGT come from the germline V gene. V was pared by 2 bases and J by 0 bases, with 6 bases between. In DNA form, the CDR3 reads TGTGCCAGCAGTTACGGACGCAGCACAGATACGCAGTATTTT. Protein: CASSYGRSTDTQYF.

The sample holds a few counts of this clonotype. This chain links TRBV29-1 with TRBJ2-7, with 9 bases aligning to TRBD1. The CDR3 contains 14 residues. J was trimmed by 3 bases and V by 4 bases; bases with no gene match: 7. Per germline, CDR1 SQVTM and CDR2 ANQGSEA. The CDR3 region has the DNA TGCAGCGTTGTCCCCTTGGGACAGGGCTACGAGCAGTACTTC. Encoded protein: CSVVPLGQGYEQYF.

This clonotype has just a few counts. The chain has TRBV10-3 and TRBJ2-2, with D perhaps TRBD2 (5 bases). Looked up from germline, CDR1 is ENHRY and CDR2 is SYGVKD. Between the trimmed V and J ends, which lost 1 base and 2 bases, there was a span of 8 bases. The CDR3 is 15 amino acids. The CDR3: CAISELGSNTGELFF. In DNA form, the CDR3 reads TGTGCCATCAGTGAGTTGGGGAGCAACACCGGGGAGCTGTTTTTT.

This chain connects TRBV12-3 or TRBV12-4 to TRBJ2-3; 10 bases are shared with TRBD2. The V and J ends lost 5 bases and 5 bases, in that order; junction bases with no gene match: 7. This CDR3 spans 15 amino acids. CDR3 DNA sequence: TGTGCCAGCAGTACAGCGGGAGGGAAGGGAGATACGCAGTATTTT. Translated: CASSTAGGKGDTQYF.

This clonotype is medium-sized (0.01 to 0.1%). The chain couples TRBV20-1 to TRBJ2-3; D may be TRBD1 or TRBD2 (5 bases each). This CDR3 is 15 amino acids long. Germline V gene data show CDR1 as DFQATT and CDR2 as SNEGSKA (reference sequence). Between the trimmed V and J ends, which lost 1 base and 5 bases, there was a span of 16 bases. CDR3 residues: CSARARDEGRDTQYF. CDR3 bases: TGCAGTGCTAGAGCCCGGGACGAAGGAAGAGATACGCAGTATTTT.

The chain employs TRBV9 and TRBJ2-3; D remains unclear. The V gene's germline CDR1 is SGDLS and CDR2 YYNGEE. The CDR3 is 16 amino acids. V was cut by 0 bases and J by 3 bases, with 14 bases left in between. The CDR3 sequence: CASSVEVGLGTDTQYF. The CDR3 region has the DNA TGTGCCAGCAGCGTAGAGGTGGGATTGGGGACAGATACGCAGTATTTT.

The J gene is TRBJ1-1, the V gene TRBV4-3; D is uncertain. V dropped 0 bases and J dropped 4 bases, with 6 bases sitting between them. Germline CDR1 reads LGHNA; CDR2 reads YSLEER. The CDR3 is 13 residues long. The CDR3 bases are TGCGCCAGCAGCCAAGATTGGGGCACTGAAGCTTTCTTT. This sequence encodes CASSQDWGTEAFF.

This clonotype was counted a few times. The CDR3 reads CASSYQDGSRGTDTQYF. The CDR3 nucleotides are TGCGCCAGCAGCTACCAGGACGGTAGCCGGGGCACAGATACGCAGTATTTT. The V gene is TRBV5-1, the J gene TRBJ2-3; no firm D call. The CDR3 covers 17 residues. Trimming stripped 3 bases from V and 1 base from J, with 18 bases between. Germline CDR1 reads SGHRS; CDR2 reads YFSETQ.

The chain carries TRBV7-9 and TRBJ2-3; TRBD2 agrees at 7 bases. CDR1 SEHNR and CDR2 FQNEAQ come from the germline V gene (reference sequence). Losses at the gene ends were 5 bases for V and 6 bases for J; bases not matched to a gene: 11. This CDR3 contains 15 residues. The chain's CDR3 is CASSVSGGSVDTQYF. The CDR3 DNA reads TGTGCCAGCAGCGTATCGGGGGGTAGTGTTGATACGCAGTATTTT. The complete variable domain, with remaining parts taken from reference TRBV7-9 and TRBJ2-3, reads DTGVSQNPRHKITKRGQNVTFRCDPISEHNRLYWYRQTLGQGPEFLTYFQNEAQLEKSRLLSDRFSAERPKGSFSTLEIQRTEQGDSAMYLCASSVSGGSVDTQYFGPGTRLTVL.

The chain joins TRBV4-1 to TRBJ2-5; D unclear. V was clipped by 0 bases and J by 3 bases, with 14 bases between them. CDR3 length equals 16 residues. CDR1 and CDR2 (germline): MGHRA, YSYEKL. The CDR3 loop reads CASSQEVSGFEETQYF. The CDR3 bases are TGCGCCAGCAGCCAAGAGGTTTCGGGTTTCGAAGAGACCCAGTACTTC.

The chain couples TRBV20-1 to TRBJ2-7, with TRBD2 matching over 8 bases. The J segment lost 4 bases and the V segment lost 2 bases, leaving 7 bases of the junction unmatched. The CDR3 runs 14 residues. In germline, CDR1 is DFQATT, CDR2 SNEGSKA (reference sequence). The CDR3 is CSARPVTSAYEQYF. The DNA for the CDR3 is TGCAGTGCTAGACCCGTGACTAGCGCGTACGAGCAGTACTTC.

This clonotype has a handful of counts. The CDR3 spells CASNSYYEQYF. CDR3 nucleotides: TGTGCCAGCAATTCCTACTACGAGCAGTACTTC. The V call is TRBV27, the J call TRBJ2-7; D is unclear. This CDR3 is 11 amino acids long. Germline V gene sequence: CDR1 MNHEY, CDR2 SMNVEV (reference sequence). V dropped 7 bases and J dropped 3 bases, with 7 bases sitting between them.

This clonotype was picked up many times. The genes are TRBV24-1 and TRBJ2-4; perhaps TRBD1 as D (6 bases). CDR1 is KGHDR and CDR2 is SFDVKD in the germline V gene. V gave up 2 bases and J gave up 7 bases, with 11 bases separating them. The CDR3 has 14 amino acids. The CDR3, as DNA: TGTGCCACCAGTGATTCGACGGACAGTAACATTCAGTACTTC. As protein: CATSDSTDSNIQYF.

This clonotype appeared a few times. The chain combines TRBV7-8 with TRBJ2-1; D gene unclear. The V and J ends lost 4 bases and 10 bases respectively, with 11 bases between them. Per germline, CDR1 SGHVS and CDR2 FQNEAQ. CDR3 length equals 12 residues. CDR3 nucleotide sequence: TGTGCCAGCAGCTCCCTGAGTCCCGAGCAGTTCTTC. Protein: CASSSLSPEQFF.

This clonotype was detected a few times. The chain employs TRBV7-9 and TRBJ1-5, with D possibly TRBD1 on 5 matching bases. Germline CDR1 SEHNR, CDR2 FQNEAQ (reference sequence). This CDR3 is built from 12 residues. V shed 5 bases and J shed 4 bases, with 6 bases lying between them. This CDR3 reads CASSDRNQPQHF. CDR3 sequence (DNA): TGTGCCAGCAGCGACAGAAATCAGCCCCAGCATTTT.

The genes are TRBV7-2 and TRBJ2-1, with D maybe TRBD2 (7 bases). This CDR3 is 14 amino acids long. Germline V gene sequence: CDR1 SGHTA, CDR2 FQGNSA. V was clipped by 5 bases and J by 7 bases, with 15 bases between them. The CDR3 is CASSASRGANEQFF. Written as DNA, the CDR3 is TGTGCCAGCAGCGCTTCCCGGGGGGCAAATGAGCAGTTCTTC.

This clonotype was counted between two and nine times. The chain recombines TRBV12-3 or TRBV12-4 with TRBJ1-6, with no clear D. The CDR3 is 14 amino acids. Deletions cut 6 bases from V and 7 bases from J, with 13 bases between. CDR3 region: CASRPIGPNSPLHF. The CDR3 region has the DNA TGTGCCAGCAGACCCATAGGACCGAATTCACCCCTCCACTTT.

This clonotype was recorded a few times. V is TRBV5-6 and J is TRBJ2-3, with a weak D call TRBD2 (5 bases). V dropped 4 bases and J dropped 0 bases, with 12 bases sitting between them. The CDR3 extends over 15 amino acids. Germline V gives CDR1 SGHDT, CDR2 YYEEEE. The CDR3 region has the DNA TGTGCCAGCAGCATCTGGACTTCTAGCACAGATACGCAGTATTTT. Protein: CASSIWTSSTDTQYF. Filled out from reference TRBV5-6 and TRBJ2-3, the complete variable domain reads DAGVTQSPTHLIKTRGQQVTLRCSPKSGHDTVSWYQQALGQGPQFIFQYYEEEERQRGNFPDRFSGHQFPNYSSELNVNALLLGDSALYLCASSIWTSSTDTQYFGPGTRLTVL.

V usage is TRBV4-1 and J usage is TRBJ1-5; 7 bases line up with TRBD1. From germline, CDR1 is MGHRA and CDR2 YSYEKL. V lost 2 bases and J lost 6; bases outside the gene matches: 10. This CDR3 comprises 16 residues. CDR3 residues: CASSQSGTALGQPQHF. In DNA form, the CDR3 reads TGCGCCAGCAGCCAATCCGGGACAGCCTTGGGTCAGCCCCAGCATTTT.

This clonotype was found a few times. The J gene is TRBJ2-5, the V gene TRBV7-9, with unresolved D. The germline V gene has CDR1 SEHNR and CDR2 FQNEAQ (reference sequence). Deletions cut 4 bases from V and 2 bases from J, with 23 bases between. This CDR3 comprises 18 residues. This chain's CDR3 is CASSSRRSLGKQQETQYF. CDR3 in DNA: TGTGCCAGCAGCTCACGCCGCAGCCTAGGGAAGCAACAAGAGACCCAGTACTTC.